This T cell receptor beta chain was obtained from a study of regulatory T cells in long-lasting Graves disease. Whole-study results and caveats: TRBV28, TRBJ1-2 and TRBJ2-5 emerged as the favored segments in persistent disease.

Noted time point: persistent/refractory GD, antithyroid drugs over 5 years with positive TRAb. Generation of the TCR library employed RNA extracted from PBMCs. An endocrinology department located in Xi'an, China, was where the patients came from. Researchers made TCR beta libraries by using iRepertoire HTBI primers and running Arm-PCR on CDR3 regions. From the multiplex PCR reads, TCRdb called clonotypes with MiXCR, one entry per CDR3 protein. The table lists about 430,000 distinct CDR3 sequences, roughly a fifth of them singletons, with around an eighth in the top ten. After removal of 8 bases from V and 2 bases from J, the junction contained 5 bases not matched to a gene. The germline V gene has CDR1 MNHNS and CDR2 SASEGT. The CDR3 is 13 residues long. Notes on this clonotype: Antigen: not known.

The chain has TRBV6-1 and TRBJ2-7; 8 nucleotides line up with TRBD2. The specimen comprised peripheral blood mononuclear cells (PBMCs), sampled when the disease was refractory, from a patient treated with antithyroid drugs. This clonotype originated in a female donor with Graves disease. DNA of the CDR3: TGTGCCAGCCGAGCGGGGGAGCCCTACGAGCAGTACTTC. It yields the protein CASRAGEPYEQYF.